The next 17 T cell receptor beta chains were all read from a single sample in a study of shared clonotypes between healthy human individuals. Here immunoSEQ multiplex PCR was the method, and the copy in TCRdb shows in-frame clones only, minus some. The sample includes hundreds of thousands of clones, 95% to 98% of them seen just once. Terminally differentiated effector memory CD45RA+ cells were excluded from the naive CD8 cells, which were CD45RO-negative and positively selected for CCR7. The sequenced sample was naive CD8+ T cells sorted from blood. These TCRs come from a man aged 30 to 39 in good health.

The V and J genes are TRBV5-5 and TRBJ2-5; D may be TRBD2 (6 bases). With 2 bases removed from V and 2 bases from J, the gap between germline ends came to 13 bases. This CDR3 has 15 amino acids. Germline V lookup: CDR1 SGHKS, CDR2 YYEKEE (reference sequence). The CDR3 region has the DNA TGTGCCAGCAGCTTCCAGGAGGGCCCTCAAGAGACCCAGTACTTC. Translated, it gives CASSFQEGPQETQYF. Based on the CDR3 plus reference TRBV5-5 and TRBJ2-5, the full variable domain is DAGVTQSPTHLIKTRGQQVTLRCSPISGHKSVSWYQQVLGQGPQFIFQYYEKEERGRGNFPDRFSARQFPNYSSELNVNALLLGDSALYLCASSFQEGPQETQYFGPGTRLLVL.

This clone was found once. This sequence joins TRBV7-9 and TRBJ1-5, with TRBD1 matching 9 bases. The CDR3 runs to 16 residues. Germline trimming cut 1 base from V and 3 bases from J; bases unmatched to any gene: 4. Germline V gene lookup returns CDR1 SEHNR and CDR2 FQNEAQ (reference sequence). The CDR3 sequence: CASSLEGQGYNQPQHF. CDR3 bases: TGTGCCAGCAGCTTAGAGGGACAGGGATACAATCAGCCCCAGCATTTT.

The chain is built from TRBV1 and TRBJ2-7; TRBD2 was called by the table and not checked on the DNA. TRBV1 is reported as a pseudogene. This CDR3 spans 19 amino acids. The CDR3 is CTSSQEKREGRRIWYEQYF. In nucleotides, the CDR3 is TGCACCAGCAGCCAAGAAAAGCGGGAGGGCCGGAGGATTTGGTACGAGCAGTACTTC.

The rearrangement links TRBV9 to TRBJ2-7; 10 positions agree with TRBD1. With 2 bases clipped from V and 3 bases from J, the junction kept 5 bases outside the gene matches. CDR3 length: 15 amino acids. The germline gives CDR1 SGDLS, CDR2 YYNGEE. CDR3: CASSVEGQGFYEQYF. CDR3 coding DNA: TGTGCCAGCAGCGTGGAGGGACAGGGGTTCTACGAGCAGTACTTC.

The chain links TRBV5-1 to TRBJ2-1, with 15 bases identical to TRBD2. Germline V gene lookup returns CDR1 SGHRS and CDR2 YFSETQ. The CDR3 loop spans 21 amino acids. The ends lost 0 bases at V and 4 bases at J; junction bases unmatched: 14. Written as DNA, the CDR3 is TGCGCCAGCAGCTTGGCCTTCTTGGGACTAGCGGGAGGAGGCTTTTACAATGAGCAGTTCTTC. Protein sequence: CASSLAFLGLAGGGFYNEQFF.

This clone showed up just once. The CDR3: CASSYSVGEETQYF. CDR3 sequence (DNA): TGTGCCAGCAGTTACTCGGTGGGGGAGGAGACCCAGTACTTC. The V call is TRBV6-5, the J call TRBJ2-5; tentatively, D is TRBD1 or TRBD2 (5 bases each). The CDR3 spans 14 residues. CDR1 and CDR2 from the germline V gene are MNHEY and SVGAGI. V lost 0 bases, J lost 5 bases, and 10 bases lay in between.

In regard to this clone: This sample includes further DNA sequences coding for the same CDR3. The V call is TRBV7-9, the J call TRBJ1-5; D remains unclear. V dropped 1 base and J dropped 7 bases, with 5 bases sitting between them. The germline V gene encodes CDR1 SEHNR and CDR2 FQNEAQ (reference sequence). The CDR3 spans 12 residues. The CDR3 reads CASSLGGQPQHF. Here the CDR3 DNA reads TGTGCCAGCAGCTTAGGAGGGCAGCCCCAGCATTTT. The full variable domain, in which reference TRBV7-9 and TRBJ1-5 provide the parts outside the CDR3, is DTGVSQNPRHKITKRGQNVTFRCDPISEHNRLYWYRQTLGQGPEFLTYFQNEAQLEKSRLLSDRFSAERPKGSFSTLEIQRTEQGDSAMYLCASSLGGQPQHFGDGTRLSIL.

The chain is built from TRBV6-5 and TRBJ2-5; TRBD2 is a possible D gene (5 bases). V was trimmed by 2 bases and J by 5 bases, leaving 15 bases between them. Germline V gives CDR1 MNHEY, CDR2 SVGAGI. The CDR3 covers 15 residues. CDR3 sequence (DNA): TGTGCCAGCAGTTACAATGGGGAGATACAGGAGACCCAGTACTTC. This translates into CASSYNGEIQETQYF.

V usage is TRBV6-1 and J usage is TRBJ1-1; possible D gene TRBD1, 5 bases. The CDR3 has 14 residues. The V end lost 1 base, the J end lost 6 bases, and 12 bases lay between the germline ends. Germline-derived CDR1 and CDR2 are MNHNS and SASEGT. For the CDR3, the DNA is TGTGCCAGCAGTGAAGAGTTCTGGGGGGCTGAAGCTTTCTTT. Translated: CASSEEFWGAEAFF.

The V call is TRBV5-1, the J call TRBJ1-4, with TRBD1 as a possible D gene (5 bases). The CDR3 is 15 residues long. Germline V CDR1 and CDR2: SGHRS, YFSETQ. The V and J ends lost 3 bases and 7 bases respectively, with 16 bases between them. The chain's CDR3 is CASSSGHGASEKLFF. CDR3 bases: TGCGCCAGCAGCTCGGGGCACGGAGCGAGTGAAAAACTGTTTTTT.

The rearrangement links TRBV7-3 to TRBJ2-1; D possibly uses TRBD1 or TRBD2 (6 bases each). Germline V gene data show CDR1 as SGHTA and CDR2 as FQGTGA. Trimming stripped 3 bases from V and 6 bases from J, with 24 bases between. The CDR3 sequence is 18 residues long. In DNA, the CDR3 is TGTGCCAGCAGCTTGGGGGGCGGAGGACACCGCCAGACCAATGAGCAGTTCTTC. Its protein is CASSLGGGGHRQTNEQFF.

The CDR3 region has the DNA TGTGCCAGCAGCTTAGATCAGGGGCTAGGGTACGAGCAGTACTTC. It specifies CASSLDQGLGYEQYF. The genes are TRBV11-2 and TRBJ2-7; TRBD1 might be the D (6 bases). Germline V gene lookup returns CDR1 SGHAT and CDR2 FQNNGV. Trimming took 0 bases from V and 4 from J, leaving 13 bases between them. The CDR3 has 15 amino acids.

The V and J genes are TRBV5-1 and TRBJ2-3, with 7 bases aligning to TRBD2. With V trimmed by 2 bases and J by 6 bases, 21 bases remained unmatched. CDR1 and CDR2 from the germline V gene are SGHRS and YFSETQ. The CDR3 has 19 amino acids. In DNA, the CDR3 is TGCGCCAGCAGCTTTAAGGGACTATCTACTTTTGGGCCGGTGGATACGCAGTATTTT. This encodes CASSFKGLSTFGPVDTQYF.

The V and J genes are TRBV14 and TRBJ2-1; D not certain. Germline values: CDR1 SGHDN, CDR2 FVKESK. The V end was cut by 3 bases, the J end by 10 bases, with 13 bases between. This CDR3 comprises 13 residues. The CDR3 nucleotides are TGTGCCAGCAGCCATATAAGGATTTTAGAGCAGTTCTTC. Its protein is CASSHIRILEQFF. The whole variable domain, filled in from reference TRBV14 and TRBJ2-1, reads EAGVTQFPSHSVIEKGQTVTLRCDPISGHDNLYWYRRVMGKEIKFLLHFVKESKQDESGMPNNRFLAERTGGTYSTLKVQPAELEDSGVYFCASSHIRILEQFFGPGTRLTVL.

The rearrangement uses TRBV7-6 and TRBJ2-3; D unresolved. Germline V gene lookup returns CDR1 SGHVS and CDR2 FNYEAQ. CDR3 length: 14 residues. The V gene lost 5 bases and the J gene lost 1 base, with 10 bases spanning the gap. The CDR3 here is CASSKDPGTDTQYF. As DNA, the CDR3 is TGTGCCAGCAGCAAAGATCCGGGCACAGATACGCAGTATTTT. The entire variable domain, with the rest obtained from reference TRBV7-6 and TRBJ2-3, is as follows: GAGVSQSPRYKVTKRGQDVALRCDPISGHVSLYWYRQALGQGPEFLTYFNYEAQQDKSGLPNDRFSAERPEGSISTLTIQRTEQRDSAMYRCASSKDPGTDTQYFGPGTRLTVL.

This chain connects TRBV4-1 to TRBJ2-7; D is unclear. The CDR3 covers 16 residues. The germline V and J ends were trimmed by 0 bases and 2 bases, with 14 bases remaining between them. CDR1 and CDR2 (germline): MGHRA, YSYEKL. The CDR3 DNA reads TGCGCCAGCAGCCAAGATGAAAGGATTCACGCCTACGAGCAGTACTTC. Translation gives CASSQDERIHAYEQYF.

The chain has TRBV7-8 and TRBJ2-3; a weak D match, TRBD2 (7 bases). The V end was cut by 6 bases, the J end by 0 bases, with 22 bases between. Germline V gene lookup returns CDR1 SGHVS and CDR2 FQNEAQ. The CDR3 is made up of 18 amino acids. The DNA of the CDR3 is TGTGCCAGCAGGACCGCCGGGGGGCTTACCCCTAGCACAGATACGCAGTATTTT. This translates into CASRTAGGLTPSTDTQYF.